The sequence of this TCR beta chain was determined in a study of cytomegalovirus exposure and HLA in healthy donors. The trim removed 5 bases at V and 6 bases at J, leaving 12 bases unmatched. This CDR3 has 16 amino acids. Germline lookup yields CDR1 MDHEN and CDR2 SYDVKM. Both 60 Vbeta primers and 13 Jbeta primers went into the PCR. Assay: immunoSEQ multiplex PCR; the TCRdb copy retains only in-frame clones and omits some. The profile covers 110,000 to 150,000 clones, with 65% to 80% appearing a single time and just over 8.5% taken by the ten largest. V gene TRBV28 combines with J gene TRBJ2-1, with 8 bases fitting TRBD1. The sequenced material came from PBMCs. This receptor was taken from a woman aged 45-65 years in good health and CMV-seropositive. The CDR3 region is CASSLNTPDRGNEQFF. CDR3 coding DNA: TGTGCCAGCAGTCTAAATACCCCCGACAGGGGCAATGAGCAGTTCTTC.